These T cell receptor beta chains were read from a single sample in a study of T cell responses to AZD1222 COVID-19 vaccine. Generated by immunoSEQ multiplex PCR, the TCRdb table keeps only in-frame clones and is missing some. The sample holds 180,000 or so clones, approximately 91% seen once. The sample in question was peripheral blood, obtained on day 0 of AZD1222 vaccination. These receptors came from an adult in good health. Each CDR3 is given with its conserved first and last residue. A D gene is named only where the DNA matches it firmly. The size of a clone is reported for some rows only, either as once, few or many, or as a class for expanded clones.

size: -
D: -
J: TRBJ2-7
V: TRBV7-2
CDR3: CASSFQTGVGYEQYF
DNA: TGTGCCAGCAGCTTTCAGACGGGAGTCGGTTACGAGCAGTACTTC

size: -
D: TRBD1
J: TRBJ1-6
V: TRBV7-9
CDR3: CASSQGTGNSPLHF
DNA: TGTGCCAGCAGCCAGGGGACAGGAAATTCACCCCTCCACTTT

size: -
D: -
J: TRBJ1-1
V: TRBV6-2/TRBV6-3
CDR3: CASSYGGPTEAFF
DNA: TGTGCCAGCAGTTACGGCGGGCCCACTGAAGCTTTCTTT

size: -
D: -
J: TRBJ2-4
V: TRBV7-2
CDR3: CASSLAAGQSNIQYF
DNA: TGTGCCAGCAGCTTAGCTGCGGGACAGTCGAACATTCAGTACTTC

size: -
D: -
J: TRBJ1-1
V: TRBV6-5
CDR3: CASSYSNRVNTEAFF
DNA: TGTGCCAGCAGTTACTCGAACCGCGTGAACACTGAAGCTTTCTTT

size: -
D: -
J: TRBJ1-5
V: TRBV10-3
CDR3: CAISELGQPQHF
DNA: TGTGCCATCAGTGAGTTGGGTCAGCCCCAGCATTTT

size: -
D: TRBD1
J: TRBJ1-5
V: TRBV2
CDR3: CASRGQGAGQPQHF
DNA: TGTGCCAGCAGGGGACAGGGGGCAGGTCAGCCCCAGCATTTT

size: -
D: -
J: TRBJ1-4
V: TRBV19
CDR3: CASSIVREKLFF
DNA: TGTGCCAGTAGTATAGTCCGCGAAAAACTGTTTTTT

size: -
D: -
J: TRBJ1-3
V: TRBV30
CDR3: CAWSVIGRTSGNTIYF
DNA: TGTGCCTGGAGTGTAATCGGCCGTACCTCTGGAAACACCATATATTTT

size: -
D: TRBD2
J: TRBJ2-5
V: TRBV5-5
CDR3: CASSLFTGGQETQYF
DNA: TGTGCCAGCAGCTTGTTCACGGGAGGCCAAGAGACCCAGTACTTC

size: once
D: -
J: TRBJ1-4
V: TRBV20-1
CDR3: CSASSPGQFNEKLFF
DNA: TGCAGTGCTAGTTCACCGGGCCAGTTTAATGAAAAACTGTTTTTT

size: -
D: TRBD1
J: TRBJ1-5
V: TRBV19
CDR3: CASSIASTGIGNQPQHF
DNA: TGTGCCAGTAGTATAGCCTCGACAGGGATTGGCAATCAGCCCCAGCATTTT

size: -
D: TRBD1
J: TRBJ1-5
V: TRBV5-6
CDR3: CASSPRGRGQGQPQHF
DNA: TGTGCCAGCAGCCCGAGAGGCAGGGGGCAAGGTCAGCCCCAGCATTTT

size: -
D: -
J: TRBJ2-1
V: TRBV10-3
CDR3: CAISAGGDSYNEQFF
DNA: TGTGCCATCAGCGCAGGGGGGGACTCCTACAATGAGCAGTTCTTC

size: -
D: -
J: TRBJ2-7
V: TRBV19
CDR3: CASSIQMALDSAYEQYF
DNA: TGTGCCAGTAGTATCCAGATGGCGCTGGATAGCGCCTACGAGCAGTACTTC

size: few
D: -
J: TRBJ1-5
V: TRBV29-1
CDR3: CSVAGNLNQPQHF
DNA: TGCAGCGTTGCGGGGAACCTCAATCAGCCCCAGCATTTT

size: -
D: TRBD2
J: TRBJ2-7
V: TRBV6-1
CDR3: CASSETTSGAPNALYEQYF
DNA: TGTGCCAGCAGTGAAACGACTAGCGGAGCACCCAACGCCCTGTACGAGCAGTACTTC

size: -
D: TRBD1
J: TRBJ1-1
V: TRBV18
CDR3: CASSPRLTGGRTEAFF
DNA: TGTGCCAGCTCACCACGACTAACAGGGGGGAGGACTGAAGCTTTCTTT

size: once
D: TRBD2
J: TRBJ2-7
V: TRBV3-1/TRBV3-2
CDR3: CASSLGLASPYEQYF
DNA: TGTGCCAGCAGCCTAGGACTAGCGAGTCCCTACGAGCAGTACTTC

size: once
D: -
J: TRBJ2-2
V: TRBV2
CDR3: CASRSRSRGTTGELFF
DNA: TGTGCCAGCCGAAGCCGCAGCAGGGGAACCACCGGGGAGCTGTTTTTT

size: once
D: -
J: TRBJ2-3
V: TRBV3-1/TRBV3-2
CDR3: CASSPGTDTQYF
DNA: TGTGCCAGCAGCCCCGGCACAGATACGCAGTATTTT

size: -
D: -
J: TRBJ1-2
V: TRBV3-1/TRBV3-2
CDR3: CASSQDLTAGSRGYTF
DNA: TGTGCCAGCAGCCAAGACCTTACCGCAGGGAGTCGGGGCTACACCTTC

size: -
D: -
J: TRBJ2-1
V: TRBV19
CDR3: CASSIWGEVQKQFF
DNA: TGTGCCAGTAGTATTTGGGGGGAGGTTCAAAAGCAGTTCTTC

size: -
D: -
J: TRBJ2-7
V: TRBV7-2
CDR3: CASSSPPGYEQYF
DNA: TGTGCCAGCAGCTCCCCGCCAGGTTACGAGCAGTACTTC

size: -
D: -
J: TRBJ1-6
V: TRBV6-5
CDR3: CATTSSYNSPLHF
DNA: TGTGCCACTACCTCCTCCTATAATTCACCCCTCCACTTT

size: -
D: TRBD1
J: TRBJ1-2
V: TRBV3-1/TRBV3-2
CDR3: CASSQVLGGRYGYTF
DNA: TGTGCCAGCAGCCAAGTGTTAGGGGGCAGGTATGGCTACACCTTC

size: -
D: -
J: TRBJ1-1
V: TRBV10-3
CDR3: CAISETGAMNTEAFF
DNA: TGTGCCATCAGTGAAACCGGGGCTATGAACACTGAAGCTTTCTTT

size: -
D: TRBD2
J: TRBJ2-1
V: TRBV3-1/TRBV3-2
CDR3: CASSQREALVREQFF
DNA: TGTGCCAGCAGCCAACGGGAGGCCCTAGTCAGAGAGCAGTTCTTC

size: few
D: -
J: TRBJ2-1
V: TRBV3-1/TRBV3-2
CDR3: CASSQPPTYNEQFF
DNA: TGTGCCAGCAGCCAACCCCCCACCTACAATGAGCAGTTCTTC

size: -
D: -
J: TRBJ1-1
V: TRBV28
CDR3: CASSRDTINTEAFF
DNA: TGTGCCAGCAGTAGGGACACAATCAACACTGAAGCTTTCTTT

size: -
D: -
J: TRBJ1-4
V: TRBV5-1
CDR3: CASSLDEKLFF
DNA: TGCGCCAGCAGCTTGGATGAAAAACTGTTTTTT

size: -
D: TRBD2
J: TRBJ2-3
V: TRBV19
CDR3: CASSPRTSGTDTQYF
DNA: TGTGCCAGTTCCCCCCGGACTAGCGGCACAGATACGCAGTATTTT

size: -
D: -
J: TRBJ2-2
V: TRBV19
CDR3: CATTWGAGELFF
DNA: TGTGCCACTACGTGGGGTGCCGGGGAGCTGTTTTTT

size: -
D: -
J: TRBJ2-1
V: TRBV6-2/TRBV6-3
CDR3: CASSYLRNEQFF
DNA: TGTGCCAGCAGTTACCTTAGAAATGAGCAGTTCTTC

size: -
D: -
J: TRBJ1-1
V: TRBV7-2
CDR3: CASSLVAGDTEAFF
DNA: TGTGCCAGCAGCTTAGTTGCGGGGGACACTGAAGCTTTCTTT

size: -
D: -
J: TRBJ1-1
V: TRBV28
CDR3: CASNEGGVGPNTEAFF
DNA: TGTGCCAGCAATGAGGGGGGTGTGGGTCCGAACACTGAAGCTTTCTTT

size: -
D: -
J: TRBJ2-5
V: TRBV21-1
CDR3: CASSKGGQETQYF
DNA: TGTGCCAGCAGCAAAGGAGGCCAAGAGACCCAGTACTTC

size: -
D: -
J: TRBJ1-1
V: TRBV9
CDR3: CASSGGLGGAFF
DNA: TGTGCCAGCAGCGGGGGACTTGGGGGAGCTTTCTTT

size: -
D: -
J: TRBJ1-5
V: TRBV6-2/TRBV6-3
CDR3: CASSYGQDLQPQHF
DNA: TGTGCCAGCAGTTACGGCCAGGACCTCCAGCCCCAGCATTTT

size: -
D: TRBD1
J: TRBJ1-1
V: TRBV19
CDR3: CASRDRGMNTEAFF
DNA: TGTGCCAGCCGGGACAGGGGCATGAACACTGAAGCTTTCTTT

size: -
D: TRBD2
J: TRBJ2-5
V: TRBV7-3
CDR3: CASSPLGLAGGETQYF
DNA: TGTGCCAGCAGCCCCCTCGGACTAGCGGGAGGGGAGACCCAGTACTTC

size: -
D: -
J: TRBJ1-4
V: TRBV4-2
CDR3: CASSQGLTAFRRNDEKLFF
DNA: TGTGCCAGCAGCCAAGGTCTTACCGCATTTAGGAGGAATGATGAAAAACTGTTTTTT

size: -
D: -
J: TRBJ1-2
V: TRBV5-4
CDR3: CASTTTQGNYGYTF
DNA: TGTGCCAGCACGACAACTCAGGGGAACTATGGCTACACCTTC

size: few
D: -
J: TRBJ2-2
V: TRBV7-6
CDR3: CASRLGAQNTGELFF
DNA: TGTGCCAGCAGATTGGGGGCTCAGAACACCGGGGAGCTGTTTTTT

size: -
D: TRBD1
J: TRBJ1-5
V: TRBV11-2
CDR3: CASSLGTGFGNQPQHF
DNA: TGTGCCAGCAGCTTAGGGACAGGGTTTGGTAATCAGCCCCAGCATTTT

size: -
D: -
J: TRBJ2-1
V: TRBV12-1
CDR3: CASSFKGQGVPNEQFF
DNA: TGTGCCAGCAGCTTCAAGGGACAGGGGGTCCCCAATGAGCAGTTCTTC

size: -
D: -
J: TRBJ1-1
V: TRBV3-1/TRBV3-2
CDR3: CASSPDMRVYTEAFF
DNA: TGTGCCAGCAGCCCCGATATGAGGGTTTACACTGAAGCTTTCTTT

size: -
D: -
J: TRBJ2-1
V: TRBV5-1
CDR3: CASILDTSSYNEQFF
DNA: TGCGCCAGCATTCTGGACACGAGCTCCTACAATGAGCAGTTCTTC

size: once
D: -
J: TRBJ1-5
V: TRBV4-3
CDR3: CASSQVATGSQPQHF
DNA: TGCGCCAGCAGCCAAGTGGCAACAGGGAGTCAGCCCCAGCATTTT

size: -
D: -
J: TRBJ1-1
V: TRBV7-8
CDR3: CASSLDTEAFF
DNA: TGTGCCAGCAGCTTGGACACTGAAGCTTTCTTT

size: -
D: -
J: TRBJ2-5
V: TRBV10-3
CDR3: CAISDGVRQETQYF
DNA: TGTGCCATCAGTGACGGCGTTAGGCAAGAGACCCAGTACTTC

size: -
D: -
J: TRBJ1-2
V: TRBV18
CDR3: CASATQGSGYGYTF
DNA: TGTGCCAGCGCCACACAGGGCTCGGGCTATGGCTACACCTTC

size: once
D: TRBD1
J: TRBJ2-5
V: TRBV7-9
CDR3: CASSGTGTAQETQYF
DNA: TGTGCCAGCAGCGGTACCGGGACAGCTCAAGAGACCCAGTACTTC

size: -
D: -
J: TRBJ2-1
V: TRBV3-1/TRBV3-2
CDR3: CASSRLGAYNEQFF
DNA: TGTGCCAGCAGCCGCCTTGGGGCCTACAATGAGCAGTTCTTC

size: -
D: -
J: TRBJ2-6
V: TRBV6-2/TRBV6-3
CDR3: CASSLRLASGANVLTF
DNA: TGTGCCAGTAGTTTACGATTGGCGTCCGGGGCCAACGTCCTGACTTTC

size: -
D: -
J: TRBJ1-2
V: TRBV5-5
CDR3: CASTFTGGVGSGNYGYTF
DNA: TGTGCCAGCACCTTTACTGGAGGCGTGGGCAGCGGTAACTATGGCTACACCTTC

size: -
D: -
J: TRBJ1-1
V: TRBV6-5
CDR3: CASRTGDLNTEAFF
DNA: TGTGCCAGCAGAACCGGGGACTTGAACACTGAAGCTTTCTTT

size: -
D: TRBD1
J: TRBJ1-2
V: TRBV7-2
CDR3: CASSAGQNYGYTF
DNA: TGTGCCAGCAGCGCGGGACAGAACTATGGCTACACCTTC